A selection of T cell receptor beta chains follows, all from one sample in a study of T-cell memory formation after mild COVID-19. TCRdb re-called the 5' RACE reads through MiXCR, storing one row per CDR3 protein. The sample shows around 82,000 distinct CDR3 sequences, over 10% of them seen only once. The sequenced sample was PBMCs or a T cell subset sorted from them (not recorded which). These receptors all come from a young man who had mild COVID-19 (a few samples of this study predate the infection). Cell type and time point are not known. The CDR3 runs from the conserved cysteine through the conserved F or W. Fields, in order: clone size, D gene, J gene, V gene, CDR3 protein, CDR3 DNA. A D gene is named only where the DNA matches it firmly. Clone size is shown for a subset of rows, as once, few, many or a class of expanded clone.

>.|.|TRBJ2-3|TRBV21-1
CASAPRWGSDTQYF
TGTGCCAGCGCACCCCGCTGGGGTTCAGATACGCAGTATTTT
>.|.|TRBJ2-5|TRBV12-3/TRBV12-4
CASSLGTGETQYF
TGTGCCAGCAGTTTAGGGACCGGAGAGACCCAGTACTTC
>.|TRBD2|TRBJ2-7|TRBV20-1
CSANFGASGIIYEQYF
TGCAGTGCAAACTTCGGGGCTAGCGGGATTATCTACGAGCAGTACTTC
>.|.|TRBJ1-1|TRBV12-3/TRBV12-4
CASSSQVTMNTEAFF
TGTGCCAGCAGTTCTCAGGTAACAATGAACACTGAAGCTTTCTTT
>few|.|TRBJ2-7|TRBV4-1
CASSQEQGGSYEQYF
TGCGCCAGCAGCCAAGAGCAGGGTGGGTCCTACGAGCAGTACTTC
>many|.|TRBJ2-5|TRBV7-9
CASSLPGNQETQYF
TGTGCCAGCAGCCTGCCAGGGAACCAAGAGACCCAGTACTTC
>.|TRBD1|TRBJ2-1|TRBV6-2/TRBV6-3
CASSYDADRALYSEQFF
TGTGCCAGCAGTTACGACGCGGACAGGGCTCTATACAGTGAGCAGTTCTTC
>many|.|TRBJ2-1|TRBV4-1
CASSQEALADEQFF
TGCGCCAGCAGCCAAGAAGCGCTAGCCGATGAGCAGTTCTTC
>.|.|TRBJ1-1|TRBV6-5
CASSWRAMNTEAFF
TGTGCCAGCAGTTGGAGGGCTATGAACACTGAAGCTTTCTTT
>few|TRBD2|TRBJ2-5|TRBV4-2
CASSQDTTGGEETQYF
TGTGCCAGCAGCCAAGATACGACGGGGGGTGAAGAGACCCAGTACTTC
>few|TRBD2|TRBJ2-3|TRBV11-1
CASSFSRGGPDTQYF
TGTGCCAGCAGCTTTTCGCGGGGGGGCCCGGATACGCAGTATTTT
>.|TRBD1|TRBJ1-2|TRBV11-2
CASSWGDRVIYGYTF
TGTGCCAGCAGCTGGGGGGACAGGGTGATATATGGCTACACCTTC